The clone carrying this TCR beta chain came up a few times. This specimen comes from a study of early T cells in non-severe SARS-CoV-2 infection. MiXCR, applied by TCRdb to the 5' RACE reads, yields one record per CDR3 protein. Of approximately 90,000 distinct CDR3 sequences listed, 11% are singletons. Trimming at V came to 4 bases and at J to 8 bases, leaving 10 bases not matched to a gene. The germline V gene has CDR1 LNHDA and CDR2 SQIVND (reference sequence). The CDR3 loop spans 17 amino acids. Sequenced here: whole blood, sampled at baseline. This sequence originates from an adult who was a healthcare worker with PCR-confirmed SARS-CoV-2 infection or an uninfected control (not recorded which). This chain joins TRBV19 and TRBJ2-4; TRBD2 matches 14 bases. The CDR3, as DNA: TGTGCCAGTAGTAAACGGACTAGCGGGAGGACAAGGGACATTCAGTACTTC. Translating it yields CASSKRTSGRTRDIQYF.